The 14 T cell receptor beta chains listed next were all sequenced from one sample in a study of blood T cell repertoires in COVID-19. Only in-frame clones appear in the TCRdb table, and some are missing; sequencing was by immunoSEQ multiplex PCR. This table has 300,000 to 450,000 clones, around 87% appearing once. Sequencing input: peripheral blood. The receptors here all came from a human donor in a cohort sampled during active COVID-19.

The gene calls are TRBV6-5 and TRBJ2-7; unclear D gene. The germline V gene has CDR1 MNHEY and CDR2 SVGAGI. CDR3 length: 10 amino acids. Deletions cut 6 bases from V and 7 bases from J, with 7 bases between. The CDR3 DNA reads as TGTGCCAGCAGGTCACGGGAGCAGTACTTC. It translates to CASRSREQYF.

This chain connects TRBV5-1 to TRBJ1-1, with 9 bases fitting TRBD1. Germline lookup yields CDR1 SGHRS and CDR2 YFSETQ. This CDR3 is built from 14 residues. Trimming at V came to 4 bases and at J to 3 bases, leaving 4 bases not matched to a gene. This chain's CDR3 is CASSRTGVDTEAFF. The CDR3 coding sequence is TGCGCCAGCAGCCGGACAGGGGTTGACACTGAAGCTTTCTTT.

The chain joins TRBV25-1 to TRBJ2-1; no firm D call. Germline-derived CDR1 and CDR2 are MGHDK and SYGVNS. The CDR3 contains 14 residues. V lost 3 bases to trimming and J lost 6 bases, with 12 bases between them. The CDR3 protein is CASSDPPRTNEQFF. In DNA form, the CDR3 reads TGTGCCAGCAGTGATCCGCCTAGAACCAATGAGCAGTTCTTC.

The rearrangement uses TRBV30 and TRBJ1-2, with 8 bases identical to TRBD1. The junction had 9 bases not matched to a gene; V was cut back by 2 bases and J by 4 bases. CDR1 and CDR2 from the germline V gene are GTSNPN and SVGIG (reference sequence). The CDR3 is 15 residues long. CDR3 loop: CAWSLTLGQGYGYTF. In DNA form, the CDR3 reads TGTGCCTGGAGTCTTACTCTCGGACAGGGCTATGGCTACACCTTC.

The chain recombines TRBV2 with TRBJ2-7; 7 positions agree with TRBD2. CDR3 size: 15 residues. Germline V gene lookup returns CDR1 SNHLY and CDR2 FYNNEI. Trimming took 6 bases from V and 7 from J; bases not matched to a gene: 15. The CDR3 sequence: CASRALGGGEREQYF. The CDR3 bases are TGTGCCAGCAGAGCCTTGGGGGGGGGAGAAAGGGAGCAGTACTTC.

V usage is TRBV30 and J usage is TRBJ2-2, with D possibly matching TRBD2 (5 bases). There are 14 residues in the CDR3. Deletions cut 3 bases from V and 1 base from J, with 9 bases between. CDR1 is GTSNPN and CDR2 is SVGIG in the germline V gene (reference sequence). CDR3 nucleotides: TGTGCCTGGAGGGGAGCGATGAACACCGGGGAGCTGTTTTTT. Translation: CAWRGAMNTGELFF.

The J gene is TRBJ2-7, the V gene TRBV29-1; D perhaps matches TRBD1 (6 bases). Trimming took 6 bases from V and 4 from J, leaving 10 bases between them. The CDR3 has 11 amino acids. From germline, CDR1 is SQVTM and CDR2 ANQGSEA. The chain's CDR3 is CSVQDSYEQYF. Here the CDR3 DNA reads TGCAGCGTGCAGGACAGTTACGAGCAGTACTTC.

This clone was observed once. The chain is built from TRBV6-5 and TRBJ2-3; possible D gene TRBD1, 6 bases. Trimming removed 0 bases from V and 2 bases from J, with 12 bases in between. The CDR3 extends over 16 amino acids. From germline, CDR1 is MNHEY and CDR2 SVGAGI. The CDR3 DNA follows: TGTGCCAGCAGTTACTCGACAGGAACAGTCACAGATACGCAGTATTTT. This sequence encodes CASSYSTGTVTDTQYF.

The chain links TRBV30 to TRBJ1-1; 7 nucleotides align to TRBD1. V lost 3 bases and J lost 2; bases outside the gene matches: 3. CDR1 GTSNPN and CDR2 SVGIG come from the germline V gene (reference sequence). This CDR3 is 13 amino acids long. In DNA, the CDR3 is TGTGCCTGGAGAGGGACAGACAACACTGAAGCTTTCTTT. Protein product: CAWRGTDNTEAFF.

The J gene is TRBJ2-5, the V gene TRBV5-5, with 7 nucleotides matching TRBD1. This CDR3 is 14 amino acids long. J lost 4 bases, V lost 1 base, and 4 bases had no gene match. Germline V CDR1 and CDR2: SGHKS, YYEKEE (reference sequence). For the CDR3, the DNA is TGTGCCAGCAGCTTGTCACAGGGGCGAGAGACCCAGTACTTC. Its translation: CASSLSQGRETQYF.

The CDR3 region is CASSEDLTGGRGYGYTF. The CDR3 nucleotides read TGTGCCAGCAGTGAAGATTTGACAGGGGGCAGGGGCTATGGCTACACCTTC. The chain employs TRBV6-1 and TRBJ1-2; 10 bases are a match to TRBD1. CDR1 and CDR2 (germline): MNHNS, SASEGT. The junction had 9 bases not matched to a gene; V was cut back by 1 base and J by 4 bases. CDR3 length: 17 residues.

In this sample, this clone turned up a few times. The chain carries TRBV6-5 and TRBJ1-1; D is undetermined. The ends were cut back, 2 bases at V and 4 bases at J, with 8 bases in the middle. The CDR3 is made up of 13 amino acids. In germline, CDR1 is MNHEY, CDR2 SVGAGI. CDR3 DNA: TGTGCCAGCAGTTACGCGGGGAGCACTGAAGCTTTCTTT. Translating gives CASSYAGSTEAFF.

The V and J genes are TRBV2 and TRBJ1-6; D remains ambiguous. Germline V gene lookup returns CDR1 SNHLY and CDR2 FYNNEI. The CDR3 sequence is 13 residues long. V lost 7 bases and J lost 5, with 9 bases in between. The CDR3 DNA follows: TGTGCCAGCAACATTGGTGATAATTCACCCCTCCACTTT. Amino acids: CASNIGDNSPLHF. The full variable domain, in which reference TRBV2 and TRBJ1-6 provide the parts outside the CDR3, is EPEVTQTPSHQVTQMGQEVILRCVPISNHLYFYWYRQILGQKVEFLVSFYNNEISEKSEIFDDQFSVERPDGSNFTLKIRSTKLEDSAMYFCASNIGDNSPLHFGNGTRLTVT.

The CDR3 DNA is TGTGCCAGCAGCCAACCCGTGATGGGACAGGGGGCCGCTGGGGCCAACGTCCTGACTTTC. It specifies CASSQPVMGQGAAGANVLTF. The chain employs TRBV4-2 and TRBJ2-6, with 12 bases that match TRBD1. Germline V lookup: CDR1 LGHNA, CDR2 YNFKEQ. There are 20 residues in the CDR3. The ends lost 2 bases at V and 2 bases at J; junction bases unmatched: 10.